These 22 T cell receptor beta chains were all obtained from the same sample, sequenced in a study of blood T cell repertoires in COVID-19. Some clones are missing from TCRdb's copy, which holds only in-frame ones; the method was immunoSEQ multiplex PCR. This table has around 150,000 clones, nearly 80% appearing once. The sequenced material came from PBMCs or T cells enriched from blood (not recorded which). Source of these receptors: a woman in her forties or fifties who had recovered from COVID-19.

The chain combines TRBV9 with TRBJ2-1; no reliable D call. The CDR3 length is 13 residues. From germline, CDR1 is SGDLS and CDR2 YYNGEE. V was clipped by 0 bases and J by 10 bases, with 11 bases between them. CDR3 in amino acids: CASSVGLLREQFF. The CDR3 DNA reads TGTGCCAGCAGCGTAGGACTTCTGCGGGAGCAGTTCTTC.

The chain is built from TRBV12-3 or TRBV12-4 and TRBJ2-5; D not certain. This CDR3 has 10 amino acids. Trimming stripped 5 bases from V and 4 bases from J, with 2 bases between. The CDR3 bases are TGTGCCAGCAGTCTAGAGACCCAGTACTTC. It yields the protein CASSLETQYF.

The J gene is TRBJ1-1, the V gene TRBV2; possibly TRBD1 for D (5 bases). CDR3 size: 13 residues. The V gene lost 6 bases and the J gene lost 3 bases, with 11 bases spanning the gap. The V gene's germline CDR1 is SNHLY and CDR2 FYNNEI. The CDR3 is CASRADIDTEAFF. The CDR3, as DNA: TGTGCCAGCAGGGCGGACATCGACACTGAAGCTTTCTTT.

This chain joins TRBV5-4 and TRBJ2-1; TRBD2 matches 9 bases. V shed 0 bases and J 2 bases; nucleotides not matched to a gene: 6. This CDR3 region has 17 residues. Per germline, CDR1 SGHNT and CDR2 YYREEE (reference sequence). CDR3 residues: CASSLAMASGTYNEQFF. The CDR3 DNA is TGTGCCAGCAGCTTGGCCATGGCTAGCGGGACCTACAATGAGCAGTTCTTC.

CDR3 bases: TGTGCCAGCAGCCGAACTACACAAAACACCGGGGAGCTGTTTTTT. Translated: CASSRTTQNTGELFF. The rearrangement uses TRBV5-4 and TRBJ2-2, with D hard to call. The CDR3 loop spans 15 amino acids. Trimming pared 4 bases from V and 2 bases from J, leaving 12 bases between. Germline CDR1 reads SGHNT; CDR2 reads YYREEE (reference sequence).

The genes are TRBV18 and TRBJ1-1; TRBD1 matches at 8 bases. The length of the CDR3 is 13 residues. The germline V gene has CDR1 KGHSH and CDR2 LQKENI. J was trimmed by 8 bases and V by 4 bases; bases with no gene match: 6. The CDR3 sequence is CASSQDREREAFF. CDR3 DNA sequence: TGTGCCAGCTCACAGGACAGGGAGAGAGAAGCTTTCTTT.

The CDR3 coding sequence is TGTGCCAGTAGTATGGAGCCATATAGCAATCAGCCCCAGCATTTT. It translates to CASSMEPYSNQPQHF. The J gene is TRBJ1-5, the V gene TRBV19; D ambiguous. Looked up from germline, CDR1 is LNHDA and CDR2 is SQIVND (reference sequence). The CDR3 runs to 15 residues. The V end lost 3 bases, the J end lost 0 bases, and 9 bases lay between the germline ends.

The chain is built from TRBV19 and TRBJ2-2; D remains ambiguous. V lost 6 bases to trimming and J lost 1 base, with 15 bases between them. Germline V gene lookup returns CDR1 LNHDA and CDR2 SQIVND (reference sequence). This CDR3 contains 16 residues. Written as DNA, the CDR3 is TGTGCCAGTAGGTCGGCGGTTAACTGGAACACCGGGGAGCTGTTTTTT. Amino acid sequence: CASRSAVNWNTGELFF. The full variable domain, completed using reference TRBV19 and TRBJ2-2, is DGGITQSPKYLFRKEGQNVTLSCEQNLNHDAMYWYRQDPGQGLRLIYYSQIVNDFQKGDIAEGYSVSREKKESFPLTVTSAQKNPTAFYLCASRSAVNWNTGELFFGEGSRLTVL.

This chain connects TRBV5-1 to TRBJ2-5; perhaps TRBD2 as D (5 bases). CDR1 and CDR2 (germline): SGHRS, YFSETQ. V lost 0 bases and J 3 bases, leaving 6 bases between the germline ends. This CDR3 comprises 13 residues. CDR3 DNA sequence: TGCGCCAGCAGCTTGGGAGGGAAAGAGACCCAGTACTTC. Translation gives CASSLGGKETQYF. Full variable domain (missing parts from reference TRBV5-1 and TRBJ2-5): KAGVTQTPRYLIKTRGQQVTLSCSPISGHRSVSWYQQTPGQGLQFLFEYFSETQRNKGNFPGRFSGRQFSNSRSEMNVSTLELGDSALYLCASSLGGKETQYFGPGTRLLVL.

The chain employs TRBV20-1 and TRBJ2-7, with a weak D call TRBD2 (5 bases). There are 10 residues in the CDR3. V lost 5 bases, J lost 3 bases, and 5 bases lay in between. Per germline, CDR1 DFQATT and CDR2 SNEGSKA (reference sequence). As DNA, the CDR3 is TGCAGTGCTGGGAGCTACGAGCAGTACTTC. Encoded protein: CSAGSYEQYF.

The V gene is TRBV2, the J gene TRBJ2-7, with D tentatively TRBD1 (5 bases). CDR1 SNHLY and CDR2 FYNNEI come from the germline V gene. The ends were cut back, 6 bases at V and 0 bases at J, with 9 bases in the middle. The CDR3 is made up of 13 amino acids. The CDR3 protein is CASSQQDSYEQYF. The CDR3, as DNA: TGTGCCAGCAGCCAACAGGACTCCTACGAGCAGTACTTC.

The CDR3 here is CASSLGPSGSPEQYF. CDR3 sequence (DNA): TGTGCCAGCAGCTTGGGTCCTAGCGGGAGCCCCGAGCAGTACTTC. The J gene is TRBJ2-7, the V gene TRBV5-6; 10 bases line up with TRBD2. J was trimmed by 6 bases and V by 0 bases; bases with no gene match: 6. This CDR3 contains 15 residues. From germline, CDR1 is SGHDT and CDR2 YYEEEE.

This clone was recorded a few times. J is TRBJ2-2 and V is TRBV29-1; D not resolved. V was shortened by 3 bases and J by 2 bases, with 7 bases between the two germline ends. The CDR3 extends over 13 amino acids. CDR1 is SQVTM, CDR2 ANQGSEA, per germline. The CDR3 nucleotides read TGCAGCGTTGATCGGTACAACACCGGGGAGCTGTTTTTT. Translation gives CSVDRYNTGELFF.

The chain links TRBV6-5 to TRBJ2-2; 9 positions agree with TRBD1. With V trimmed by 5 bases and J by 3 bases, 1 base remained unmatched. Germline values: CDR1 MNHEY, CDR2 SVGAGI. The CDR3 has 14 residues. This chain's CDR3 is CASSNRGHTGELFF. The CDR3 DNA follows: TGTGCCAGCAGTAACAGGGGGCACACCGGGGAGCTGTTTTTT.

V and J are TRBV19 and TRBJ2-1, with a weak D call TRBD2 (5 bases). This CDR3 has 13 residues. The V and J ends lost 6 bases and 2 bases respectively, with 8 bases between them. Germline V CDR1 and CDR2: LNHDA, SQIVND (reference sequence). This chain's CDR3 is CASREEAYNEQFF. In nucleotides, the CDR3 is TGTGCCAGTAGGGAGGAAGCCTACAATGAGCAGTTCTTC.

This clone was found once. V is TRBV14 and J is TRBJ1-2; TRBD1 matches 8 bases. This CDR3 has 15 amino acids. The junction had 6 bases not matched to a gene; V was cut back by 1 base and J by 5 bases. In germline, CDR1 is SGHDN, CDR2 FVKESK. The CDR3 DNA reads as TGTGCCAGCAGCCAAGGGGCCGACAGGGGATATGGCTACACCTTC. Encoded protein: CASSQGADRGYGYTF.

The chain joins TRBV21-1 to TRBJ1-1; TRBD1, the table's D call, lacks a check against the DNA. TRBV21-1 is reported as a pseudogene. CDR3 size: 13 residues. Here the CDR3 reads CASSGTVNTEAFF. The CDR3 DNA follows: TGTGCCAGCAGTGGGACAGTGAACACTGAAGCTTTCTTT.

The rearrangement joins TRBV7-2 to TRBJ2-7, with D uncertain. V was cut by 5 bases and J by 8 bases, with 10 bases left in between. The germline V gene encodes CDR1 SGHTA and CDR2 FQGNSA. There are 11 residues in the CDR3. Here the CDR3 reads CASSQRYQQYF. In DNA form, the CDR3 reads TGTGCCAGCAGCCAGAGGTATCAGCAGTACTTC.

The rearrangement uses TRBV6-6 and TRBJ1-3; D remains unclear. The ends were cut back, 5 bases at V and 0 bases at J, with 5 bases in the middle. The CDR3 has 13 amino acids. Per germline, CDR1 MNHNY and CDR2 SVGAGI (reference sequence). DNA of the CDR3: TGTGCCAGCAGTGTCTTCTCTGGAAACACCATATATTTT. Its protein product is CASSVFSGNTIYF.

The table lists this clone with a count of one. The V call is TRBV3-1 (or the pseudogene TRBV3-2), the J call TRBJ2-7; D gene ambiguous. The CDR3 extends over 15 amino acids. Germline V gene sequence: CDR1 LGHDT, CDR2 YNNKEL (reference sequence). V lost 4 bases to trimming and J lost 0 bases, with 13 bases between them. Written as DNA, the CDR3 is TGTGCCAGCAGCCCGAGTAACGATGTCTCCTACGAGCAGTACTTC. Residues: CASSPSNDVSYEQYF.

The rearrangement uses TRBV5-8 and TRBJ1-3; 9 positions agree with TRBD1. Unmatched junction bases numbered 5, after V lost 4 bases and J lost 9 bases. The germline V gene has CDR1 SGHTS and CDR2 YDEGEE. This CDR3 is 13 amino acids long. This chain's CDR3 is CASSGGQGRTIYF. The CDR3 DNA follows: TGTGCCAGCAGCGGGGGACAGGGACGCACCATATATTTT.

V gene TRBV5-1 combines with J gene TRBJ1-1, with 11 bases aligning to TRBD1. CDR1 is SGHRS, CDR2 YFSETQ, per germline. The CDR3 sequence is 18 residues long. V lost 4 bases to trimming and J lost 4 bases; unmatched junction nucleotides: 15. CDR3 nucleotide sequence: TGCGCCAGCAGCCGAATCCCGGGACAGGGGGTGAGAACCACTGAAGCTTTCTTT. It codes for CASSRIPGQGVRTTEAFF.